The rows below give T cell receptor beta chains drawn from one sample of a study of blood T cell repertoires in COVID-19. The method was immunoSEQ multiplex PCR; TCRdb's version includes in-frame clones alone and lacks a portion of them. The profile shows around 170,000 clones, 80% to 85% of them singletons. Sequenced material: peripheral blood. These receptors were collected from a woman aged 70-85 years with COVID-19, enrolled during active disease. Each CDR3 is given with its conserved first and last residue. The D gene is left open where the match is weak. Clone size is stated in some rows and not others, as once, few, many or a class when expanded.

d_gene	abundance	v_gene	j_gene	len	CDR3nt	CDR3aa
TRBD1	NA	TRBV11-3	TRBJ2-1	11	TGTGCCAGCAGCGGGGGGACAGGGAAGTTCTTC	CASSGGTGKFF
NA	NA	TRBV4-1	TRBJ2-3	17	TGCGCCAGCAGCCGAACCGGGGAAACCTCCGAGTTGAGTACGCAGTATTTT	CASSRTGETSELSTQYF
TRBD2	NA	TRBV7-2	TRBJ2-1	15	TGTGCCAGCAGCTCCTTAGCGGGAGTATGGAATGAGCAGTTCTTC	CASSSLAGVWNEQFF
TRBD2	NA	TRBV3-1/TRBV3-2	TRBJ2-7	16	TGTGCCAGCAGCCTCCGGACTAGCGGGATCTCCTACGAGCAGTACTTC	CASSLRTSGISYEQYF
NA	NA	TRBV7-2	TRBJ1-1	14	TGTGCCAGCAGCTTGAGGGCGGTGGCGACTGAAGCTTTCTTT	CASSLRAVATEAFF
NA	NA	TRBV6-5	TRBJ1-5	15	TGTGCCAGCAGCCTAGGGCGGGTCGGCAATCAGCCCCAGCATTTT	CASSLGRVGNQPQHF
TRBD2	NA	TRBV28	TRBJ2-7	14	TGTGCCAGCAGTTTAAGCGGGAAAAGCTACGAGCAGTACTTC	CASSLSGKSYEQYF
TRBD1	NA	TRBV30	TRBJ1-3	15	TGTGCCTGGAGCCCGGGACAGGGTCGCGGAAACACCATATATTTT	CAWSPGQGRGNTIYF
NA	NA	TRBV25-1	TRBJ2-5	15	TGTGCCAGCAGTGAATCGGGACACAAGCAAGAGACCCAGTACTTC	CASSESGHKQETQYF
NA	NA	TRBV29-1	TRBJ2-3	15	TGCAGCTACAAGGGGCACCCAGAAGGCACAGATACGCAGTATTTT	CSYKGHPEGTDTQYF
TRBD1	NA	TRBV7-2	TRBJ2-7	16	TGTGCCAGCAGCCAGGGACAGCCCCGTGCGGCCTACGAGCAGTACTTC	CASSQGQPRAAYEQYF
TRBD2	NA	TRBV11-2	TRBJ2-1	18	TGTGCCAGCAGCTTACTAGCGGGAGGTGAAAGCTCCTACAATGAGCAGTTCTTC	CASSLLAGGESSYNEQFF
NA	NA	TRBV19	TRBJ2-2	15	TGTGCCAGTTCTTCCCCCCGGGGGACCACCGGGGAGCTGTTTTTT	CASSSPRGTTGELFF
TRBD2	NA	TRBV9	TRBJ2-1	15	TGTGCCAGCAGCGTTTCCGGGACTAGCGCCAATGAGCAGTTCTTC	CASSVSGTSANEQFF
NA	once	TRBV6-1	TRBJ2-1	15	TGTGCCAGCAGTGACGTAGTGGGCATAGGTTATGAGCAGTTCTTC	CASSDVVGIGYEQFF
NA	NA	TRBV28	TRBJ1-5	12	TGTGCCAGCAGTTTACAGGGACAGCCCCAGCATTTT	CASSLQGQPQHF
TRBD2	NA	TRBV3-1/TRBV3-2	TRBJ2-2	14	TGTGCCAGCAGAGGGACTAGCGGGCCCGGGGAGCTGTTTTTT	CASRGTSGPGELFF
TRBD1	few	TRBV6-5	TRBJ1-6	14	TGTGCCAGCAGTTACGGACAGGGGAATTCACCCCTCCACTTT	CASSYGQGNSPLHF
NA	once	TRBV7-8	TRBJ2-7	17	TGTGCCAGCAGCGCCCGCCGGACAGCAACCACCTCCTACGAGCAGTACTTC	CASSARRTATTSYEQYF
TRBD2	few	TRBV7-2	TRBJ2-7	15	TGTGCCAGCAGCTTGGGAGCGGGAGGCCCTTGGGAGCAGTACTTC	CASSLGAGGPWEQYF
TRBD2	NA	TRBV3-1/TRBV3-2	TRBJ2-3	13	TGTGCCAGCAGGCGGGAGGGCTTAGATACGCAGTATTTT	CASRREGLDTQYF
TRBD1	once	TRBV10-3	TRBJ1-2	12	TGTGCCATCAGTCAGGGGGACTATGGCTACACCTTC	CAISQGDYGYTF
TRBD2	NA	TRBV5-1	TRBJ2-1	16	TGCGCCAGCAGCTTGGATCCTAGCGGAGACTACAATGAGCAGTTCTTC	CASSLDPSGDYNEQFF
NA	NA	TRBV7-9	TRBJ2-7	14	TGTGCCAGCAGCGAGACTAGTGGAGGGAGCGAGCAGTACTTC	CASSETSGGSEQYF
TRBD1	many	TRBV24-1	TRBJ2-1	16	TGTGCCACCAGTGATTTTAGGGACAGGGTAGGTAATGAGCAGTTCTTC	CATSDFRDRVGNEQFF
NA	NA	TRBV30	TRBJ2-2	12	TGTGCCTGGAGTCGAGGGACCGGGGAGCTGTTTTTT	CAWSRGTGELFF
TRBD1	once	TRBV5-8	TRBJ1-1	16	TGTGCCAGCCAGGCACGGACAGGGGTTAGGAACACTGAAGCTTTCTTT	CASQARTGVRNTEAFF
TRBD1	once	TRBV30	TRBJ1-4	13	TGTGCCTGGAGTAAGGAGGACAGGGAAAAACTGTTTTTT	CAWSKEDREKLFF